The TCR beta chain under discussion was sequenced for a study of PD-1 blockade in classical Hodgkin lymphoma. Study outcomes and limitations: By C4D1 there was a significant rise in CD4+ TCR diversity but not in CD8+ TCR diversity. Healthy donors were reported to have higher baseline TCR diversity than newly diagnosed patients.

Clones were read by immunoSEQ multiplex PCR, and TCRdb kept only the in-frame ones, dropping some. This table has some 30,000 clones, approximately 80% appearing once. Notes on this clone: The antigen remains unidentified.

Looked up from germline, CDR1 is LGHNA and CDR2 is YNFKEQ. The CDR3 loop spans 12 amino acids. The V end lost 8 bases, the J end lost 0 bases, and 6 bases lay between the germline ends. Time point of the sample: cycle 4 day 1 (C4D1), after less than 7 weeks of nivolumab. All patients experienced relapse after autologous stem cell transplantation, and brentuximab vedotin exposure was variable. The clonotype originates from a human donor with classical Hodgkin lymphoma. The input for sequencing was peripheral blood mononuclear cells (PBMCs), taken before the fourth cycle of nivolumab. V gene TRBV4-2 combines with J gene TRBJ2-3; D is perhaps TRBD1 (5 bases). CDR3: CASGASTDTQYF. Written as DNA, the CDR3 is TGTGCCAGCGGGGCTAGCACAGATACGCAGTATTTT.